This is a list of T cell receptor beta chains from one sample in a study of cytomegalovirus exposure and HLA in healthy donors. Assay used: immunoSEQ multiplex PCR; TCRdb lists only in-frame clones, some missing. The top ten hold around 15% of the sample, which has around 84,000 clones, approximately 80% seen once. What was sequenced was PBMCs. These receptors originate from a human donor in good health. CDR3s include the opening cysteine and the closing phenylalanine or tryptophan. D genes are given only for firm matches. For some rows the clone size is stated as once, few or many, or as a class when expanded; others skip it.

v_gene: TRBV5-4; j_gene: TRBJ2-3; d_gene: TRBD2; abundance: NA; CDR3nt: TGTGCCAGCAGCCCCGCTTCGACTAGCGGGGGGTACACAGATACGCAGTATTTT; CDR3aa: CASSPASTSGGYTDTQYF
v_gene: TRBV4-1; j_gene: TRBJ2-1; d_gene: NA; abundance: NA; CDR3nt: TGCGCCAGCAGCCAAGCCCGGGTGAGCTCCTACAATGAGCAGTTCTTC; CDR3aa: CASSQARVSSYNEQFF
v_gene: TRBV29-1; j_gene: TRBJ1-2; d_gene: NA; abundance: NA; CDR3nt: TGCAGCGTTGAAGACGATACATTGAACTATGGCTACACCTTC; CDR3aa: CSVEDDTLNYGYTF
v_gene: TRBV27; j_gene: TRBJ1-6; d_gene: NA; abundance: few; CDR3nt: TGTGCCAGCAGTAAACGGGGAGGGGAAACACCCCTCCACTTT; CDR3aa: CASSKRGGETPLHF
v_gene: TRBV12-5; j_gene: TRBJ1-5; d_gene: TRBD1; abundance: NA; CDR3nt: TGTGCTAGTTCCGGGGGACAGGGTATTTTTCAGCCCCAGCATTTT; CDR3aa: CASSGGQGIFQPQHF
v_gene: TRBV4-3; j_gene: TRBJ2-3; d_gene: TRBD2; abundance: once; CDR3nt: TGCGCCAGCAGCCAAGGATTACTGGGACTAGCGGGCACAGATACGCAGTATTTT; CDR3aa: CASSQGLLGLAGTDTQYF
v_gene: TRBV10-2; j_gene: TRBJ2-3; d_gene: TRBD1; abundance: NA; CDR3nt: TGCGCCAGCAGGCAACCGGGACAGATGGATACGCAGTATTTT; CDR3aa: CASRQPGQMDTQYF
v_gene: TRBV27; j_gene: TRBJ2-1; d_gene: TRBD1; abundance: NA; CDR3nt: TGTGCCAGCAGTTTAGGGGTAGGGACAGAATACAATGAGCAGTTCTTC; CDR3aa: CASSLGVGTEYNEQFF
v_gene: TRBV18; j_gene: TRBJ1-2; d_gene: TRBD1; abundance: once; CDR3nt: TGTGCCAGCTCACCAACGTCAACAGGGGAGAACTATGGCTACACCTTC; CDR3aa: CASSPTSTGENYGYTF
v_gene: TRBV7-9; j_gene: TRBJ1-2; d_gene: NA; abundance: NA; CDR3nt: TGTGCCAGCAGCTTAGCGACAGATAATAACTATGGCTACACCTTC; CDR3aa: CASSLATDNNYGYTF
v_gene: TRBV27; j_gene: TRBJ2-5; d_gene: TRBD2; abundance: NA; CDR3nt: TGTGCCAGCAGTAAGCCGGTAGCGGGGGTAATAGAGACCCAGTACTTC; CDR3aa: CASSKPVAGVIETQYF
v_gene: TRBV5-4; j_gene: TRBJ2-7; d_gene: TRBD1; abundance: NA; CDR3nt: TGTGCCAGCAGCCCCAGCCCCGGACAGGGGATTGGCGAGCAGTACTTC; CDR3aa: CASSPSPGQGIGEQYF
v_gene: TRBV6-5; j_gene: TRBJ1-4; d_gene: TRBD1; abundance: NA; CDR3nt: TGTGCCAGCACTAAAACAGGGGGGTATGAAAAACTGTTTTTT; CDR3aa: CASTKTGGYEKLFF
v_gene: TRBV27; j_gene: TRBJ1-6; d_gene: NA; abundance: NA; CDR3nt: TGTGCCAGCAGTAGACTCGGAGATTCACCCCTCCACTTT; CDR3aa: CASSRLGDSPLHF
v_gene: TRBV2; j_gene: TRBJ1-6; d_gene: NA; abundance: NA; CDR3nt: TGTGCCAGCAGTGAGGGAGGGGTCGGATCACCCCTCCACTTT; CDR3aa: CASSEGGVGSPLHF